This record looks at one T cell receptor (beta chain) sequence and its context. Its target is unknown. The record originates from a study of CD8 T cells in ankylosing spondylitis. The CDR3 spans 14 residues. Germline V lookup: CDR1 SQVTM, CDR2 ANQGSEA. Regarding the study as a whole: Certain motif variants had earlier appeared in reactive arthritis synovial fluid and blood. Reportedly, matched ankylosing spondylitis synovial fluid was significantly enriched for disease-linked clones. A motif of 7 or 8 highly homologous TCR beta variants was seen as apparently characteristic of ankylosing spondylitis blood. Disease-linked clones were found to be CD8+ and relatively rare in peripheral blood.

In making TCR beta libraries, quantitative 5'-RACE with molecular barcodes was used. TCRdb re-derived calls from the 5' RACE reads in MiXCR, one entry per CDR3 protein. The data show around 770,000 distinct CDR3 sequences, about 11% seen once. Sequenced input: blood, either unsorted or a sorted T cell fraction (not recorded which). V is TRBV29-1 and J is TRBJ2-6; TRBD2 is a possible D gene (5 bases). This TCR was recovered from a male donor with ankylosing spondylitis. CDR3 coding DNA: TGCAGTATCATTGGGAGCTCTGGGGCCAACGTCCTGACTTTC. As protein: CSIIGSSGANVLTF.